The entry below describes one T cell receptor (beta chain). It was with a sample-barcoded 5' primer and a J-beta primer mix that a second PCR of roughly 7 to 12 cycles was run. One entry per CDR3 protein, called by TCRdb with MiXCR from the 5' RACE reads. The sample includes 1.5 million to 2 million distinct CDR3 sequences, 28% of them seen just once. This entry belongs to a study of blood T cells in healthy people across ages. V lost 0 bases and J lost 4, with 13 bases in between. The V gene's germline CDR1 is DFQATT and CDR2 SNEGSKA (reference sequence). The CDR3 consists of 16 residues. The sample comprised blood. This clonotype was sampled from a woman aged 25 to 39 in good health. The gene calls are TRBV20-1 and TRBJ2-6; D could derive from TRBD1 or TRBD2 (5 bases each). The CDR3 reads CSARDQNRRGANVLTF. The CDR3 DNA follows: TGCAGTGCTAGAGATCAGAACAGGAGGGGGGCCAACGTCCTGACTTTC.